This T cell receptor (beta chain) stems from a study of cytomegalovirus exposure and HLA in healthy donors. Study-level findings and limits: It emerged from a later analysis that several of the most significant clusters appeared to be linked to common viral pathogens. Available immune exposure information was restricted to CMV serostatus only. TRBV6-2, TRBV6-3 and other indistinguishable V segments were excluded. In a later analysis, a genetic analysis reported fewer productive-TCR N-insertions in an Asian-associated ancestry cluster than the cohort average.

This clone was observed a single time. The antigen is undetermined. This CDR3 contains 13 residues. V was pared by 6 bases and J by 7 bases, with 13 bases between. Per the germline V gene, CDR1 is MNHEY and CDR2 is SVGAGI. 60 Vbeta and 13 Jbeta primers were used in PCR. Assay used: immunoSEQ multiplex PCR; TCRdb lists only in-frame clones, some missing. The top ten hold around 3.7% of the sample, which has over 250,000 clones, roughly 85% seen once. The sequencing input was PBMCs. This TCR was sampled from a man aged 40-49 years in good health and CMV-seropositive. This sequence joins TRBV6-5 and TRBJ1-5, with D perhaps matching TRBD1 (5 bases). CDR3 nucleotide sequence: TGTGCCAGCAGCCGCAGGGTAGGGCAGCCCCAGCATTTT. This encodes CASSRRVGQPQHF.